This T cell receptor beta chain was sequenced in a study of radiation and T cells in renal cell carcinoma. Noted time point: baseline pretreatment blood. Treatment given: 15 Gy SBRT to primary tumor, nephrectomy 4 weeks later. Serial blood draws occurred at baseline and 2 and 4 weeks post-SBRT. Generated by immunoSEQ multiplex PCR, the TCRdb table keeps only in-frame clones and is missing some. The repertoire consists of roughly 100,000 clones, with approximately 86% occurring once and the leading ten covering roughly 8%. The CDR3 consists of 15 residues. The V and J ends lost 7 bases and 5 bases, in that order; junction bases with no gene match: 12. Germline-derived CDR1 and CDR2 are MDHEN and SYDVKM.

The sequences come from blood, collected from a patient whose treatment included radiotherapy and nephrectomy. The chain has TRBV28 and TRBJ1-2; 8 bases line up with TRBD1. The clonotype originates from a man between 45 and 60 years old with renal cell carcinoma. Here the CDR3 reads CASTGGGTGGYGYTF. The DNA of the CDR3 is TGTGCCAGCACCGGGGGGGGGACAGGCGGATATGGCTACACCTTC.